The rows below give T cell receptor beta chains drawn from one sample of a study of OX40 agonist ivuxolimab in advanced cancers. This table comes from immunoSEQ multiplex PCR, and its TCRdb copy is limited to in-frame clones, with some not included. The profile shows tens of thousands of clones, approximately 90% of them singletons. The sequencing here drew on CD4+ or CD8+ T cells sorted from blood, taken in a trial of the OX40 agonist ivuxolimab. Receptors were obtained from an adult with an advanced solid tumor such as melanoma, head and neck, liver or kidney cancer. CDR3s include the opening cysteine and the closing phenylalanine or tryptophan.

j_call v_call cdr3_length cdr3_aa
TRBJ2-6 TRBV9 14 CASSVGPGANVLTF
TRBJ2-1 TRBV7-8 15 CASSAGRAIYNEQFF
TRBJ1-5 TRBV4-1 16 CASSRTTGGSNQPQHF
TRBJ2-3 TRBV11-2 18 CASSLSLAGGTGTDTQYF
TRBJ2-3 TRBV5-1 13 CASSNLLGDTQYF
TRBJ1-1 TRBV6-1 11 CASRFEGGAFF
TRBJ2-5 TRBV7-9 17 CASSLKYGLSYQETQYF
TRBJ2-5 TRBV4-1 15 CASSQVAGRRETQYF
TRBJ1-1 TRBV2 13 CASSEDWNTEAFF
TRBJ2-1 TRBV7-3 15 CASSVETSGSTEQFF
TRBJ2-7 TRBV7-9 14 CASSRTGSGYEQYF
TRBJ1-4 TRBV27 15 CASSFRGAGTEKLFF
TRBJ1-2 TRBV6-5 14 CASRRTRASDGYTF
TRBJ2-7 TRBV5-1 11 CASSFSGEQYF
TRBJ2-7 TRBV30 11 CAWSTYYEQYF
TRBJ2-1 TRBV10-3 16 CAISGGDSLSYNEQFF
TRBJ1-4 TRBV30 11 CAWSAGEKLFF
TRBJ2-7 TRBV15 16 CATSRGGLAGLYEQYF
TRBJ2-3 TRBV16 15 CASSQNGAPADTQYF
TRBJ2-1 TRBV5-4 15 CASRSGTSSYNEQFF
TRBJ2-5 TRBV30 13 CAWSVGEEETQYF
TRBJ1-1 TRBV4-3 15 CASSERTGGFTEAFF
TRBJ2-7 TRBV18 14 CASSPPTDRGEQYF
TRBJ2-2 TRBV4-2 14 CASSQTAGTGELFF
TRBJ2-6 TRBV19 19 CATRPGVSGDISGANVLTF
TRBJ1-5 TRBV9 14 CASSVDSDRMPQHF
TRBJ1-5 TRBV28 14 CASSLSESNQPQHF
TRBJ1-3 TRBV7-8 14 CASSSPGRGNTIYF
TRBJ2-2 TRBV6-6 16 CATTPRGTANTGELFF
TRBJ1-2 TRBV4-3 14 CASSQADAGYGYTF
TRBJ1-1 TRBV7-8 13 CASSQAMNTEAFF
TRBJ2-7 TRBV5-4 15 CASSLEAGISYEQYF
TRBJ1-5 TRBV5-6 16 CASSLGAHGGNQPQHF
TRBJ2-1 TRBV19 12 CASSQIYNEQFF
TRBJ2-3 TRBV7-8 17 CASSFRNSGRNTDTQYF
TRBJ2-7 TRBV19 13 CASSLAGESEQYF
TRBJ1-2 TRBV2 13 CASRRDRSYGYTF
TRBJ2-4 TRBV7-9 15 CASSQVGGEANIQYF
TRBJ1-3 TRBV19 14 CASSDRGSGNTIYF
TRBJ2-3 TRBV9 16 CASSAGTSEITDTQYF
TRBJ1-4 TRBV28 16 CASSLRTPATNEKLFF
TRBJ2-3 TRBV2 13 CASSVQGTDTQYF
TRBJ1-2 TRBV25-1 13 CASSDDANYGYTF
TRBJ2-7 TRBV5-5 14 CASSLNQGIGEQYF
TRBJ1-1 TRBV11-1 15 CASSLVPEPYAEAFF